The present entry profiles one T cell receptor (beta chain) with its context. Its specificity is unknown. These data originate in a study of cytomegalovirus exposure and HLA in healthy donors. General study findings and limits: Later analysis revealed greater clonal expansion in HLA-associated TCR beta chains than in equally common others.

Primers included in the PCR were 60 Vbeta and 13 Jbeta primers. Sequencing used immunoSEQ multiplex PCR; TCRdb keeps in-frame clones, though not all of them. The data contain under 200,000 clones, around 80% of them singletons. The donors were healthy bone marrow donors. Donors had nominal health at sampling but likely had unrecorded immune exposures. The TCR originated in a man in his forties in good health and CMV-seropositive. The source material was PBMCs.

Written as DNA, the CDR3 is TGTGCCAGCAGCCGCCCGGGACTCCCTTTGAATGAGCAGTTCTTC. Translated: CASSRPGLPLNEQFF. The chain joins TRBV11-2 to TRBJ2-1; tentative D call: TRBD2 (6 bases). The CDR3 is made up of 15 amino acids. V was clipped by 5 bases and J by 7 bases, with 18 bases between them. Germline assignment: CDR1 SGHAT and CDR2 FQNNGV.